The 28 T cell receptor beta chains listed next were all sequenced from one sample in a study of identifying expanded T cells in peripheral blood. The repertoire was sequenced with immunoSEQ multiplex PCR; TCRdb's copy has only in-frame clones and lacks some. The profile covers over 45,000 clones, with around 86% appearing a single time and roughly 15% taken by the ten largest. Sequencing used blood. The receptors come from a person between 18 and 75 years old in good health.

The chain carries TRBV27 and TRBJ2-2; D not certain. V was trimmed by 0 bases and J by 5 bases, leaving 7 bases between them. Germline values: CDR1 MNHEY, CDR2 SMNVEV (reference sequence). This CDR3 has 14 amino acids. As DNA, the CDR3 is TGTGCCAGCAGTTTATCGGGTCGGACCGGGGAGCTGTTTTTT. This translates into CASSLSGRTGELFF.

This chain joins TRBV6-1 and TRBJ2-7; D remains unclear. V gave up 4 bases and J gave up 0 bases, with 4 bases separating them. Germline assignment: CDR1 MNHNS and CDR2 SASEGT. This CDR3 has 12 residues. As DNA, the CDR3 is TGTGCCAGCAGTGTAAGCTCCTACGAGCAGTACGTC. The encoded protein is CASSVSSYEQYV.

The V call is TRBV28, the J call TRBJ1-4; tentative D call: TRBD1 (6 bases). Germline loops: CDR1 MDHEN, CDR2 SYDVKM. The V end lost 4 bases, the J end lost 7 bases, and 19 bases lay between the germline ends. This CDR3 contains 16 residues. The CDR3 region is CASSSKTPGVGEKLFF. CDR3 nucleotide sequence: TGTGCCAGCAGTTCCAAAACGCCAGGGGTAGGTGAAAAACTGTTTTTT.

The chain joins TRBV10-1 to TRBJ2-7; the D gene is possibly TRBD1 (5 bases). Germline V lookup: CDR1 WNHNN, CDR2 SYGVQD (reference sequence). V was clipped by 2 bases and J by 0 bases, with 17 bases between them. The CDR3 sequence is 17 residues long. For the CDR3, the DNA is TGCGCCAGCAGTGAGCGTGGAAAGGGGCGCAACTCCTACGAGCAGTACGTC. Protein: CASSERGKGRNSYEQYV.

The CDR3 protein is CASSQDIQQETQYF. CDR3 nucleotide sequence: TGTGCCAGCAGCCAAGATATACAGCAAGAGACCCAGTACTTC. V usage is TRBV4-2 and J usage is TRBJ2-5; D gene uncertain. This CDR3 has 14 residues. Per germline, CDR1 LGHNA and CDR2 YNFKEQ. V was pared by 0 bases and J by 2 bases, with 7 bases between.

This chain connects TRBV29-1 to TRBJ1-1; 8 bases fit TRBD1. Trimming took 6 bases from V and 0 from J; bases not matched to a gene: 9. This CDR3 has 15 amino acids. The V gene's germline CDR1 is SQVTM and CDR2 ANQGSEA. The CDR3 is CSVHRDRSMNTEAFF. The CDR3 DNA sequence: TGCAGCGTGCACCGGGACAGGTCCATGAACACTGAAGCTTTCTTT.

This CDR3 reads CASRYQVQAGELFF. CDR3 sequence (DNA): TGTGCCAGCAGGTATCAGGTCCAGGCTGGGGAGCTGTTTTTT. V gene TRBV6-5 combines with J gene TRBJ2-2; no firm D call. Trimming shortened V by 6 bases and J by 8 bases, and 16 bases separated the two germline ends. Germline V gives CDR1 MNHEY, CDR2 SVGAGI. The CDR3 sequence is 14 residues long.

The chain uses TRBV6-1 and TRBJ2-7, with D perhaps matching TRBD2 (6 bases). This CDR3 has 16 amino acids. Germline loops: CDR1 MNHNS, CDR2 SASEGT. V lost 2 bases to trimming and J lost 4 bases, with 18 bases between them. The CDR3 reads CASSERVGAGGYEQYV. CDR3 bases: TGTGCCAGCAGTGAAAGGGTCGGGGCCGGAGGGTACGAGCAGTACGTC.

This rearrangement joins TRBV6-6 to TRBJ2-1; perhaps TRBD1 as D (5 bases). The V gene lost 2 bases and the J gene lost 9 bases, with 11 bases spanning the gap. CDR1 is MNHNY and CDR2 is SVGAGI in the germline V gene (reference sequence). The CDR3 has 13 residues. The CDR3 sequence: CASSYGPDSEQFF. For the CDR3, the DNA is TGTGCCAGCAGTTACGGGCCAGACAGTGAGCAGTTCTTC.

The rearrangement uses TRBV11-2 and TRBJ2-7; 9 bases agree with TRBD1. The CDR3 is 15 amino acids. The V gene's germline CDR1 is SGHAT and CDR2 FQNNGV. J was trimmed by 3 bases and V by 1 base; bases with no gene match: 4. CDR3 in DNA: TGTGCCAGCAGCTTAGGGACAGGGGCTTTCTACGAGCAGTACGTC. Protein: CASSLGTGAFYEQYV.

The chain uses TRBV6-1 and TRBJ1-1, with TRBD1 as a possible D gene (5 bases). V lost 2 bases to trimming and J lost 5 bases, with 9 bases between them. Germline-derived CDR1 and CDR2 are MNHNS and SASEGT. The CDR3 has 13 residues. The DNA for the CDR3 is TGTGCCAGCAGTGAACCGGGACGAACTGAAGCTTTCTTT. It yields the protein CASSEPGRTEAFF.

The chain recombines TRBV2 with TRBJ1-5; D is possibly TRBD1 (6 bases). The V end lost 7 bases, the J end lost 0 bases, and 10 bases lay between the germline ends. Germline loops: CDR1 SNHLY, CDR2 FYNNEI. This CDR3 contains 14 residues. The CDR3 sequence: CASKGDYSNQPQHF. The CDR3 coding sequence is TGTGCCAGCAAGGGGGACTATAGCAATCAGCCCCAGCATTTT.

The chain has TRBV28 and TRBJ2-6; D is unresolved. Germline V CDR1 and CDR2: MDHEN, SYDVKM. The germline V and J ends were trimmed by 6 bases and 1 base, with 7 bases remaining between them. The CDR3 contains 14 residues. The CDR3 protein is CASRTRSGANVLTF. The CDR3 DNA sequence: TGTGCCAGCAGAACGAGGTCTGGGGCCAACGTCCTGACTTTC.

The CDR3 loop reads CASRSTPSYNEQFF. The CDR3 bases are TGTGCCAGCAGAAGCACCCCCTCCTACAATGAGCAGTTCTTC. The genes are TRBV6-1 and TRBJ2-1; D call uncertain. Germline V CDR1 and CDR2: MNHNS, SASEGT. Trimming pared 6 bases from V and 0 bases from J, leaving 9 bases between. The CDR3 totals 14 residues.

The CDR3 DNA follows: TGTGCCAGCAGTGGGGGAGGCGGGGTCCCCTACGAGCAGTACGTC. It is translated as CASSGGGGVPYEQYV. The chain couples TRBV6-1 to TRBJ2-7; tentative D call: TRBD2 (6 bases). V was shortened by 4 bases and J by 2 bases, with 15 bases between the two germline ends. Germline CDR1 MNHNS, CDR2 SASEGT. The CDR3 is 15 amino acids.

The chain is built from TRBV5-4 and TRBJ1-1; D is unresolved. V dropped 4 bases and J dropped 0 bases, with 1 base sitting between them. Per the germline V gene, CDR1 is SGHNT and CDR2 is YYREEE (reference sequence). The CDR3 sequence is 11 residues long. The CDR3 DNA is TGTGCCAGCAGCCTGAACACTGAAGCTTTCTTT. Translated, it gives CASSLNTEAFF.

Here the CDR3 DNA reads TGTGCCAGCTCACCAAGAAGGGGAAACACCGGGGAGCTGTTTTTT. It translates to CASSPRRGNTGELFF. The chain recombines TRBV18 with TRBJ2-2, with TRBD1 as a possible D gene (5 bases). The V end was cut by 2 bases, the J end by 2 bases, with 9 bases between. CDR1 KGHSH and CDR2 LQKENI come from the germline V gene. The CDR3 covers 15 residues. The full variable domain, its missing parts supplied by reference TRBV18 and TRBJ2-2, is NAGVMQNPRHLVRRRGQEARLRCSPMKGHSHVYWYRQLPEEGLKFMVYLQKENIIDESGMPKERFSAEFPKEGPSILRIQQVVRGDSAAYFCASSPRRGNTGELFFGEGSRLTVL.

The sample holds one count of this clone. V usage is TRBV11-2 and J usage is TRBJ2-1; 10 nucleotides agree with TRBD2. The CDR3 contains 14 residues. Germline loops: CDR1 SGHAT, CDR2 FQNNGV. J lost 6 bases, V lost 3 bases, and 2 bases had no gene match. DNA of the CDR3: TGTGCCAGCAGCTTCGCTAGCGGGAGCAATGAGCAGTTCTTC. Translating gives CASSFASGSNEQFF.

A few counts support this clone. The chain uses TRBV2 and TRBJ2-1; 10 bases align to TRBD1. V was pared by 6 bases and J by 5 bases, with 7 bases of the junction left unmatched. The CDR3 totals 15 residues. The germline V gene has CDR1 SNHLY and CDR2 FYNNEI. CDR3 bases: TGTGCCAGCAGAGAGGACAGGGGGACCAACAATGAGCAGTTCTTC. It codes for CASREDRGTNNEQFF.

In regard to this clone: A read error may produce the germline difference seen at one junction end. This chain connects TRBV4-2 to TRBJ2-1; the match to TRBD2 covers 13 bases. Germline V gives CDR1 LGHNA, CDR2 YNFKEQ. The CDR3 contains 13 residues. The CDR3 DNA reads TGTGCCAGCAGCCAAGAACTAGCGGGGGGGTTGGTCTTC. Protein: CASSQELAGGLVF.

Here the CDR3 reads CASRGDNYGYTF. Here the CDR3 DNA reads TGTGCCAGCAGGGGAGATAACTATGGCTACACCTTC. The chain employs TRBV2 and TRBJ1-2, with D hard to call. From germline, CDR1 is SNHLY and CDR2 FYNNEI. CDR3 length: 12 amino acids. V was shortened by 6 bases and J by 1 base, with 6 bases between the two germline ends.

The chain uses TRBV9 and TRBJ1-1; possibly TRBD1 for D (5 bases). V lost 0 bases and J lost 0, with 12 bases in between. Germline assignment: CDR1 SGDLS and CDR2 YYNGEE. The CDR3 is 16 residues long. CDR3 bases: TGTGCCAGCAGCGTAGGGCAGGGAACAATGAACACTGAAGCTTTCTTT. It codes for CASSVGQGTMNTEAFF.

This chain links TRBV9 with TRBJ1-2; 9 bases agree with TRBD1. Germline assignment: CDR1 SGDLS and CDR2 YYNGEE. The CDR3 runs to 14 residues. J gave up 3 bases and V 0 bases, and 0 bases lay outside the gene matches. CDR3 loop: CASSVGTGDYGYTF. The CDR3 DNA is TGTGCCAGCAGCGTAGGGACAGGGGACTATGGCTACACCTTC. Full variable domain (remainder filled in from reference TRBV9 and TRBJ1-2): DSGVTQTPKHLITATGQRVTLRCSPRSGDLSVYWYQQSLDQGLQFLIQYYNGEERAKGNILERFSAQQFPDLHSELNLSSLELGDSALYFCASSVGTGDYGYTFGSGTRLTVV.

This chain connects TRBV2 to TRBJ2-1; tentative D call: TRBD2 (6 bases). Germline CDR1 is SNHLY and CDR2 is FYNNEI. Trimming took off 5 bases at V and 0 bases at J, with 8 bases between the two ends. The length of the CDR3 is 14 residues. CDR3 nucleotide sequence: TGTGCCAGCAGTATGCGGGGCTCCTACAATGAGCAGTTCTTC. Translated, it gives CASSMRGSYNEQFF.

The CDR3 bases are TGTGCCAGCAGTGAAGAAGAAGGACTCCCTTCACCCCAGCATTTT. Protein: CASSEEEGLPSPQHF. The chain recombines TRBV6-1 with TRBJ1-5; D is uncertain. CDR3 size: 15 residues. Between the trimmed V and J ends, which lost 1 base and 10 bases, there was a span of 17 bases. Per germline, CDR1 MNHNS and CDR2 SASEGT.

The CDR3 sequence is CASSATTSGTYNEQFF. For the CDR3, the DNA is TGCGCCAGCAGCGCGACGACTAGCGGGACCTACAATGAGCAGTTCTTC. The V call is TRBV5-1, the J call TRBJ2-1; 11 bases fit TRBD2. CDR1 SGHRS and CDR2 YFSETQ come from the germline V gene. V lost 4 bases, J lost 2 bases, and 5 bases stayed unmatched. This CDR3 region has 16 residues. Using reference TRBV5-1 and TRBJ2-1 for the parts outside the CDR3, the full variable domain is KAGVTQTPRYLIKTRGQQVTLSCSPISGHRSVSWYQQTPGQGLQFLFEYFSETQRNKGNFPGRFSGRQFSNSRSEMNVSTLELGDSALYLCASSATTSGTYNEQFFGPGTRLTVL.

The genes are TRBV7-3 and TRBJ1-1; D ambiguous. V dropped 2 bases and J dropped 1 base, with 11 bases sitting between them. Germline values: CDR1 SGHTA, CDR2 FQGTGA. The CDR3 loop spans 15 amino acids. The CDR3 DNA reads TGTGCCAGCAGCTTAGAGGTTGACGCGAACACTGAAGCTTTCTTT. It translates to CASSLEVDANTEAFF.

The chain links TRBV7-9 to TRBJ2-1, with D maybe TRBD1 (6 bases). Trimming removed 7 bases from V and 9 bases from J, with 16 bases in between. The CDR3 totals 13 residues. The germline gives CDR1 SEHNR, CDR2 FQNEAQ (reference sequence). Here the CDR3 DNA reads TGTGCCAGCACCCGTACAGGGTTGGGTGAGCAGTTCTTC. This codes for CASTRTGLGEQFF. The entire variable domain, with the rest obtained from reference TRBV7-9 and TRBJ2-1, is as follows: DTGVSQNPRHKITKRGQNVTFRCDPISEHNRLYWYRQTLGQGPEFLTYFQNEAQLEKSRLLSDRFSAERPKGSFSTLEIQRTEQGDSAMYLCASTRTGLGEQFFGPGTRLTVL.